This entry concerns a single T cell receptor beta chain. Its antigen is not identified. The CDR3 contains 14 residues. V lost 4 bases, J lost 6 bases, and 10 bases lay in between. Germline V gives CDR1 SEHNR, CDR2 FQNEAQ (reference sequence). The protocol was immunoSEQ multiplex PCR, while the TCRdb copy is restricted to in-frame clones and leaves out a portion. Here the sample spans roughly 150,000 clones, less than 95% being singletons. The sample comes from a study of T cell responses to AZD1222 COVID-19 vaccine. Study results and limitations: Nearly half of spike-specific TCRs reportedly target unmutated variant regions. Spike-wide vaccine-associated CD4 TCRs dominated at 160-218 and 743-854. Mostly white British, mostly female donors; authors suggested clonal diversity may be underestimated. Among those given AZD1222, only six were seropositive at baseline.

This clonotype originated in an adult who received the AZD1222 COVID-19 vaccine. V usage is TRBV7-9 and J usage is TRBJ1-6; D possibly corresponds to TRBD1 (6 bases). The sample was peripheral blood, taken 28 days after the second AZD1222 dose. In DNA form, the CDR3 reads TGTGCCAGCAGCTATTGGACAGCTAATTCACCCCTCCACTTT. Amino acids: CASSYWTANSPLHF.